A single sample gave rise to the 13 T cell receptor beta chains below, sequenced in a study of CD8+CD57+ T cells in acquired aplastic anemia. Profiling that covered TCR beta VDJ and CDR3 relied on genomic DNA as its template. TCRdb reprocessed the reads with MiXCR, giving one entry per CDR3 protein. The data show roughly 300,000 distinct CDR3 sequences, with about 56% seen just once and 8% held by the top ten. Sequenced input: sorted CD4+, CD8+, or CD8+CD57+ T cells (not recorded which) from PBMCs. These receptor sequences come from a human donor with severe aplastic anemia or a healthy control (not recorded which).

This clonotype has at least ten counts. The V call is TRBV27, the J call TRBJ2-1; 7 bases fit TRBD1. The CDR3 runs to 15 residues. Trimming took 4 bases from V and 6 from J; bases not matched to a gene: 9. Germline CDR1 and CDR2: MNHEY and SMNVEV (reference sequence). CDR3 amino acids: CASSSTGVPANEQFF. The CDR3, as DNA: TGTGCCAGCAGTTCTACAGGGGTTCCGGCCAATGAGCAGTTCTTC.

Worth noting for this clonotype: At one end the junction does not follow the germline gene, possibly because of a read error. This chain links TRBV7-2 with TRBJ1-6; 9 nucleotides line up with TRBD1. CDR1 is SGHTA, CDR2 FQGNSA, per germline. The CDR3 has 14 residues. The CDR3 sequence: CAGSSGQGNSPLHF. The DNA of the CDR3 is TGTGCCGGCAGCAGCGGACAGGGGAATTCACCCCTCCACTTT.

The chain has TRBV7-9 and TRBJ2-7; D could derive from TRBD1 or TRBD2 (5 bases each). CDR3 length: 11 amino acids. Germline CDR1 and CDR2: SEHNR and FQNEAQ (reference sequence). Trimming shortened V by 3 bases and J by 7 bases, and 7 bases separated the two germline ends. CDR3: CASSLGREQYF. The CDR3 DNA follows: TGTGCCAGCAGCTTGGGACGGGAGCAGTACTTC.

This clonotype appeared many times. This chain's CDR3 is CASSSLVTSAPNEQFF. The CDR3 DNA reads TGTGCCAGCAGCTCTTTAGTAACTAGCGCACCTAATGAGCAGTTCTTC. V gene TRBV6-5 combines with J gene TRBJ2-1, with 7 bases fitting TRBD2. Germline V CDR1 and CDR2: MNHEY, SVGAGI. The CDR3 loop spans 16 amino acids. V was pared by 6 bases and J by 7 bases, with 15 bases of the junction left unmatched.

This clonotype was seen only once. The rearrangement joins TRBV25-1 to TRBJ2-1; 10 bases match TRBD2. V gave up 2 bases and J gave up 8 bases; unmatched junction bases: 3. Germline V gene lookup returns CDR1 MGHDK and CDR2 SYGVNS. This CDR3 has 14 residues. For the CDR3, the DNA is TGTGCCAGCAGTGAACTAGCGGGGGTCGATGAGCAGTTCTTC. Its translation is CASSELAGVDEQFF. Filled out from reference TRBV25-1 and TRBJ2-1, the complete variable domain reads EADIYQTPRYLVIGTGKKITLECSQTMGHDKMYWYQQDPGMELHLIHYSYGVNSTEKGDLSSESTVSRIRTEHFPLTLESARPSHTSQYLCASSELAGVDEQFFGPGTRLTVL.

Points on this clonotype: A junction boundary mismatches the germline segment, possibly from a read error. The chain couples TRBV2 to TRBJ2-5; D assignment may be TRBD1 or TRBD2 (5 bases each). From germline, CDR1 is SNHLY and CDR2 FYNNEI. This CDR3 is built from 13 residues. For the CDR3, the DNA is TGTGCCAGCAGTGTGGCGGTAGGGGTACGAGGGGACTTC. Translating it yields CASSVAVGVRGDF.

This clonotype was detected only once. The genes are TRBV12-3 or TRBV12-4 and TRBJ2-3, with D possibly TRBD2 on 6 matching bases. Trimming took off 5 bases at V and 1 base at J, with 13 bases between the two ends. This CDR3 has 15 amino acids. CDR3: CASSEGLARTDTQYF. Here the CDR3 DNA reads TGTGCCAGCAGTGAGGGACTCGCCCGCACAGATACGCAGTATTTT.

The V gene is TRBV29-1, the J gene TRBJ2-5; no definite D call. The CDR3 is made up of 11 amino acids. CDR1 SQVTM and CDR2 ANQGSEA come from the germline V gene. The V end was cut by 4 bases, the J end by 9 bases, with 12 bases between. The CDR3 bases are TGCAGCGTTGGAACAAACCGAGCCCAGTACTTC. As protein: CSVGTNRAQYF.

The table lists this clonotype with a few counts. The rearrangement links TRBV20-1 to TRBJ2-5; no clear D. The CDR3 has 18 residues. V was trimmed by 1 base and J by 0 bases, leaving 21 bases between them. From germline, CDR1 is DFQATT and CDR2 SNEGSKA (reference sequence). The CDR3 bases are TGCAGTGCTAGAGGTGGGAAGACCATGCTGGCGTACCAAGAGACCCAGTACTTC. Translating it yields CSARGGKTMLAYQETQYF.

A single count supports this clonotype. The genes are TRBV7-3 and TRBJ2-1; TRBD1 might be the D (5 bases). This CDR3 spans 15 amino acids. Germline CDR1 SGHTA, CDR2 FQGTGA. Trimming cost V 5 bases and J 5 bases, with 16 bases left between them. The CDR3 reads CASSPVGPWDNEQFF. The CDR3 DNA sequence: TGTGCCAGCAGCCCAGTGGGGCCCTGGGACAATGAGCAGTTCTTC. Drawing the rest from reference TRBV7-3 and TRBJ2-1, the complete variable domain is GAGVSQTPSNKVTEKGKYVELRCDPISGHTALYWYRQSLGQGPEFLIYFQGTGAADDSGLPNDRFFAVRPEGSVSTLKIQRTERGDSAVYLCASSPVGPWDNEQFFGPGTRLTVL.

This clonotype was seen at least ten times. The chain recombines TRBV12-5 with TRBJ1-6; 7 bases line up with TRBD1. Trimming cost V 5 bases and J 11 bases; bases outside gene matches: 9. The CDR3 has 14 amino acids. Per the germline V gene, CDR1 is LGHNT and CDR2 is FRNRAP. The CDR3 loop reads CASGLRQGGTPLHF. The CDR3 DNA sequence: TGTGCTAGTGGTCTTCGACAGGGAGGAACACCCCTCCACTTT. Full variable domain (rest looked up from reference TRBV12-5 and TRBJ1-6): DARVTQTPRHKVTEMGQEVTMRCQPILGHNTVFWYRQTMMQGLELLAYFRNRAPLDDSGMPKDRFSAEMPDATLATLKIQPSEPRDSAVYFCASGLRQGGTPLHFGNGTRLTVT.

This clonotype showed up just once. The rearrangement uses TRBV12-3 or TRBV12-4 and TRBJ2-2; 11 bases agree with TRBD2. The CDR3 extends over 17 amino acids. Trimming cost V 6 bases and J 3 bases; bases outside gene matches: 9. The CDR3 is CASSPFSGRADTGELFF. CDR3 nucleotide sequence: TGTGCCAGCAGCCCCTTTAGCGGGAGGGCCGACACCGGGGAGCTGTTTTTT.

This sequence joins TRBV20-1 and TRBJ1-2, with D maybe TRBD1 (6 bases). The CDR3 is 13 amino acids. In germline, CDR1 is DFQATT, CDR2 SNEGSKA (reference sequence). V dropped 3 bases and J dropped 5 bases, with 13 bases sitting between them. The CDR3 is CSASPQGQYGYTF. In nucleotides, the CDR3 is TGCAGTGCTAGCCCCCAGGGGCAATATGGCTACACCTTC.